This entry concerns a single T cell receptor beta chain. It has no known antigen specificity. No base-level quality is on record; no much larger clone is a single base apart. The sample's time point label, decoded: blood 4 weeks post-SBRT, at nephrectomy. The sample's treatment or condition, from its label and the paper: 15 Gy SBRT to primary tumor, nephrectomy 4 weeks later. Samples were obtained from a clinical trial, in which 15 Gy stereotactic body radiation therapy was delivered to primary renal cell carcinomas and nephrectomy was performed 4 weeks later. To follow tumor-enriched clonotypes, serial peripheral blood was collected from radiation-treated patients at baseline and at 2 weeks and 4 weeks after SBRT. Renal cell carcinoma with clear cell pathology was present in all patients. The QIAamp DNA Blood Mini Kit (Qiagen) was used to prepare genomic DNA for TCR sequencing. Samples were included in the analyses only if all quality control checks were passed.

The immunoSEQ kit was used, according to the manufacturer's recommendations, to generate TCR beta libraries from genomic DNA. For library preparation, a first multiplex PCR was performed with proprietary primers, followed by a second PCR in which unique barcodes were added, and bead cleanups were performed after each round. A kit-provided positive control reaction and a negative control reaction were included in every sample batch. The final libraries underwent checking on an Agilent 4200 TapeStation D1000 ScreenTape, volumetric pooling, and quantification by qPCR. Sequencing was performed on an Illumina NextSeq500 with a MidOutput 150-cycle cartridge, and 156 Read1 and 15 Index1 cycles were run with kit custom primers. The pooled library was loaded at 1.0 pM with approximately 20% PhiX control spiked in. In the authors' own workflow: The vendor-processed data were analyzed in R, and a clonotype was defined as all T cells that share the same CDR3 nucleotide sequence. In the clone abundance analyses, frequencies were normalized to the 10,000 most abundant clones in each sample. Public T cell clones, which averaged fewer than five per sample, were removed prior to analysis. An abundance difference of at least 32-fold between compartments was the criterion for calling clonotypes tumor-enriched or baseline blood-enriched. A beta-binomial differential abundance model was used to identify clonotypes that expanded or contracted between blood time points. Tumor-blood repertoire similarity was measured with the Baroni-Urbani and Buser coefficient, and groups were compared using two-tailed Wilcoxon tests in R. As stored in TCRdb, this immuneACCESS dataset retains in-frame rearrangements with V and J assigned. A fraction of the clones does not appear; measured against another copy, unresolved V genes explain less than half of the discrepancy, and the remainder lacks a known reason. V and J calls and clone size come straight from that table; D and trimming were deduced from the DNA. The sample includes about 86,000 clones, with 85% observed a single time. The biggest ten clones account for 9.4% of the sample.

The germline V gene supplies CDR1 MGHRA and CDR2 YSYEKL. The CDR3 goes from the cysteine to the phenylalanine over 16 residues. CDR3 DNA only is kept here, 48 bases in frame from base 1. Trimming costs V 0 bases and J 1 base, and their ends lie 10 bases apart. This sample was included in a study of radiation and T cells in renal cell carcinoma (dated by TCRdb to the early 2020s). Regarding the research as a whole: In total, roughly 53 samples underwent TCR beta sequencing: 25 or so tumors plus 27 peripheral blood samples. The last blood draw occurred 4 weeks after radiation, at the same time as nephrectomy. Across all 55 or so samples, 4,000,000 or so unique CDR3 nucleotide sequences encoding 2,658,974 unique CDR3 amino acid sequences were identified. On the study overall, not on this receptor specifically: In blood, the top tumor clonotypes increased between baseline and 2 weeks post-radiation and then shrank by 4 weeks, which suggests that tumor-resident clones expanded only transiently. Dynamics of the blood repertoire were not tracked past 4 weeks after treatment. The single-armed trial design could not address effects of radiation dose or scheduling on the TCR repertoire. Because pretreatment tumor biopsies were not available, the baseline intratumoral presence of clonotypes could not be determined.

This receptor was taken from a man aged 45-60 years with renal cell carcinoma. The input for sequencing was blood, taken from a patient whose treatment included radiotherapy and nephrectomy. The chain was built from TRBV4-1 and TRBJ2-1, and possibly TRBD2, on 5 matching bases. The DNA is as follows: TGCGCCAGCAGCCAAGAAGCGGTAGCGTCCTACAATGAGCAGTTCTTC. It specifies CASSQEAVASYNEQFF.